Given below is one T cell receptor (beta chain) in context. Antigen: not known. This specimen comes from a study of T cell repertoires in cytomegalovirus infection. Looking at the study overall: CMV infection plus the matching HLA type was flagged by public TCR beta signatures.

MiXCR was run by TCRdb on the reads, yielding one entry per CDR3 protein. The sample contains tens of thousands of distinct CDR3 sequences, around 30% of which appear only once. The CDR3 sequence is 16 residues long. V lost 0 bases and J lost 7; bases outside the gene matches: 9. The germline V gene encodes CDR1 SQVTM and CDR2 ANQGSEA. Regarding the study as a whole: The study found HLA-C-restricted CMV-specific TCR beta clonotypes dominating the ex vivo response.

The sample in question was CD8+ T cells from cultured PBMCs, obtained from culture after CMV antigen stimulation. The V gene is TRBV29-1, the J gene TRBJ2-1, with 10 bases fitting TRBD2. The receptor was isolated from a human donor in good health (CMV status not recorded). Some clones in this sample may be carry-over from other donors' samples. The CDR3 DNA reads TGCAGCGTTGAAGATCGAAGCGGGAGGGCCGGGAATGAGCAGTTCTTC. Amino acids: CSVEDRSGRAGNEQFF.